The sequence of this T cell receptor (beta chain) was determined in a study of blood T cell repertoires in COVID-19. Study at large: Samples taken during acute and convalescent COVID-19 were collected in the United States, Italy and Spain. In each case, the material was cDNA or gDNA derived from T cells, B-cell-depleted T cells, or PBMCs.

In the original workflow: By means of reference gene primer amplification, nucleated cell counts were estimated. Here immunoSEQ multiplex PCR was the method, and the copy in TCRdb shows in-frame clones only, minus some. The DNA was the basis for D and trimming; V, J and clone size are from that table. The sample lists roughly 140,000 clones, about 85% occurring once. Germline V gives CDR1 MNHNY, CDR2 SVGAGI (reference sequence). The V and J ends lost 6 bases and 9 bases respectively, with 18 bases between them. The CDR3 length is 14 residues. Patients in Seattle were enrolled during active infection, then followed longitudinally.

This chain joins TRBV6-6 and TRBJ2-1; D might be TRBD2 (5 bases). The specimen sequenced was peripheral blood. This TCR was recovered from a woman between 55 and 75 years old with COVID-19, enrolled during active disease. CDR3 DNA: TGTGCCAGCAGGACCTTTGACTATATCAGTGAGCAGTTCTTC. This sequence encodes CASRTFDYISEQFF.